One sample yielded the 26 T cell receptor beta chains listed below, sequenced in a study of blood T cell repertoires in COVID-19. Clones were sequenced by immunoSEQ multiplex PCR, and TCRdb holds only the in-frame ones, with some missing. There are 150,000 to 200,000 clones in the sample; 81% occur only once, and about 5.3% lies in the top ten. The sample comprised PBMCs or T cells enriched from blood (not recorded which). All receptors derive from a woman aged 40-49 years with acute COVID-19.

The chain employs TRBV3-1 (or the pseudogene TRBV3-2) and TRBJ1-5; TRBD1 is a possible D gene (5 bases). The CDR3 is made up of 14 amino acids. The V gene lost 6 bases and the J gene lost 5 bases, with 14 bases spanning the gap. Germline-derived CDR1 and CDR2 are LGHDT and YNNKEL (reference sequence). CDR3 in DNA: TGTGCCAGCAGTCGCGGCCAGGGATATCAGCCCCAGCATTTT. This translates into CASSRGQGYQPQHF.

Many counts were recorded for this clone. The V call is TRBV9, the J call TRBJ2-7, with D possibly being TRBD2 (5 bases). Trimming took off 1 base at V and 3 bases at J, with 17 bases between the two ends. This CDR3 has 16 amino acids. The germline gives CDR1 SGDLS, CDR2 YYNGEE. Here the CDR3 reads CASSVSQGSEIYEQYV. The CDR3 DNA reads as TGTGCCAGCAGCGTAAGTCAAGGGAGTGAGATCTACGAGCAGTACGTC.

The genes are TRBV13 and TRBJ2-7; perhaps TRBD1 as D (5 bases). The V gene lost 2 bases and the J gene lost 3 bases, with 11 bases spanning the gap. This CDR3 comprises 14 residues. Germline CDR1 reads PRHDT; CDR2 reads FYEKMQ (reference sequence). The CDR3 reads CASSLRQKHYEQYV. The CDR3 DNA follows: TGTGCCAGCAGCTTAAGACAGAAACACTACGAGCAGTACGTC.

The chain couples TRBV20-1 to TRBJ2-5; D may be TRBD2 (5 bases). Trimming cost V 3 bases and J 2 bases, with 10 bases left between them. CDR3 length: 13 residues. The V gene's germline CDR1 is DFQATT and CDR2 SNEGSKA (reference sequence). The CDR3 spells CSASGLAQETQYF. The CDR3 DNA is TGCAGTGCTAGTGGACTCGCTCAAGAGACCCAGTACTTC.

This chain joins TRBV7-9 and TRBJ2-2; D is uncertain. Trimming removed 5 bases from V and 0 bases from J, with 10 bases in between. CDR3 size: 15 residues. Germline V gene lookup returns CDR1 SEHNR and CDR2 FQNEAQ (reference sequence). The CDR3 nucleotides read TGTGCCAGCAGCCACCCCAGAACGAACACCGGGGAGCTGTTTTTT. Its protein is CASSHPRTNTGELFF.

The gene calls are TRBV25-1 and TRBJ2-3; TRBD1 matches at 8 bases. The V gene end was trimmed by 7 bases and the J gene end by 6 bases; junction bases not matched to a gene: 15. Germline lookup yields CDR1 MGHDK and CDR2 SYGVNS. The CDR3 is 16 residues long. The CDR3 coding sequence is TGTGCCAGCAAAGAGACAGGGGATACTTTGTTCGATACGCAGTATTTT. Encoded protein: CASKETGDTLFDTQYF.

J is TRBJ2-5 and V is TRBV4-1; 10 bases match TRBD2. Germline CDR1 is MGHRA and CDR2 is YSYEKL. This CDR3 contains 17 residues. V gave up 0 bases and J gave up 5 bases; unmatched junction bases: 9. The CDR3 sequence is CASSQEGSGRAGETQYF. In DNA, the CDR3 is TGCGCCAGCAGCCAAGAAGGAAGCGGGAGGGCCGGGGAGACCCAGTACTTC.

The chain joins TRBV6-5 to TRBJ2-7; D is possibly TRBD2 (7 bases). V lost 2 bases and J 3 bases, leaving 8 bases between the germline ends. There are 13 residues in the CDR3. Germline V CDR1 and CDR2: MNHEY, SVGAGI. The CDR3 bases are TGTGCCAGCAGTTACAGGGGGGGCTACGAGCAGTACTTC. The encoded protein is CASSYRGGYEQYF.

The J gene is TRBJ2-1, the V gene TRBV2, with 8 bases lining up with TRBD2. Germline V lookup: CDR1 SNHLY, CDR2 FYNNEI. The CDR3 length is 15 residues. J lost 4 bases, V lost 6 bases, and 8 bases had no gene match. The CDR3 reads CASRLLAGGYNEQFF. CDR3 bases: TGTGCCAGCAGGCTTCTGGCGGGGGGATACAATGAGCAGTTCTTC.

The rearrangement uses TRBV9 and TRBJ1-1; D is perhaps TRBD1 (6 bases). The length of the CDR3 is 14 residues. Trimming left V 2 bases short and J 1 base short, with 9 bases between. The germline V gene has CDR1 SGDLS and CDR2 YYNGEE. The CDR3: CASSVTGSNTEAFF. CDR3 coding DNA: TGTGCCAGCAGCGTTACAGGGTCGAACACTGAAGCTTTCTTT.

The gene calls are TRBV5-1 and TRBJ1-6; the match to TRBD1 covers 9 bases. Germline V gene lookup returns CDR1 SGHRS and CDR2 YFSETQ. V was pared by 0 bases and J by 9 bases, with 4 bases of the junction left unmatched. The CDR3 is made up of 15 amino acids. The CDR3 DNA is TGCGCCAGCAGCTTGGATGGGACAGGGTCTTCACCCCTCCACTTT. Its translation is CASSLDGTGSSPLHF. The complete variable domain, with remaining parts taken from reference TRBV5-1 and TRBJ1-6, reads KAGVTQTPRYLIKTRGQQVTLSCSPISGHRSVSWYQQTPGQGLQFLFEYFSETQRNKGNFPGRFSGRQFSNSRSEMNVSTLELGDSALYLCASSLDGTGSSPLHFGNGTRLTVT.

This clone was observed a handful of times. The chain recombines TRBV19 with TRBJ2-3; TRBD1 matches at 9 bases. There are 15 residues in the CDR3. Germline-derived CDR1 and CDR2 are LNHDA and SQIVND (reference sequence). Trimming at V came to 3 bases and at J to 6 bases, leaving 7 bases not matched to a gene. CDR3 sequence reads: CASSIRGQGGDTQYF. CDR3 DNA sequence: TGTGCCAGTAGTATCCGGGGACAGGGAGGTGATACGCAGTATTTT.

The CDR3 nucleotides read TGTGCCAGCAGCTTAGACCAGGGCTCTGGAAACACCATATATTTT. This codes for CASSLDQGSGNTIYF. V gene TRBV7-9 combines with J gene TRBJ1-3, with D possibly being TRBD1 (5 bases). Germline values: CDR1 SEHNR, CDR2 FQNEAQ (reference sequence). The CDR3 spans 15 residues. V dropped 1 base and J dropped 0 bases, with 7 bases sitting between them.

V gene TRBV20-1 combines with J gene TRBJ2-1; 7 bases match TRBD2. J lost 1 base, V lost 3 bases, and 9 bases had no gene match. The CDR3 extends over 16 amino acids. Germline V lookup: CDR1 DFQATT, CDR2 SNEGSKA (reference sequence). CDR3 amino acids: CSASGLADLSYNEQFF. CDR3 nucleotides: TGCAGTGCTAGTGGGCTAGCGGATCTATCCTACAATGAGCAGTTCTTC.

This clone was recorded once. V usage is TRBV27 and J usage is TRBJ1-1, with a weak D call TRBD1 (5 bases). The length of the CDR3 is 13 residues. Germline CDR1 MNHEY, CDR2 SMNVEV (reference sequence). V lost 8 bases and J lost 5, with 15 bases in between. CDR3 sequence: CASGRQTSTEAFF. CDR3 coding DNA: TGTGCCAGCGGGCGACAGACGAGTACTGAAGCTTTCTTT.

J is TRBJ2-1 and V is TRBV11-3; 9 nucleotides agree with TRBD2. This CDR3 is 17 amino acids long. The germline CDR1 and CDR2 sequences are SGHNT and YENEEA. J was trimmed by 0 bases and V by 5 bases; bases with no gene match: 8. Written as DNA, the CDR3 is TGTGCCAGCAGCCAGCAATTGGGACTAGCCTCCTACAATGAGCAGTTCTTC. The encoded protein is CASSQQLGLASYNEQFF.

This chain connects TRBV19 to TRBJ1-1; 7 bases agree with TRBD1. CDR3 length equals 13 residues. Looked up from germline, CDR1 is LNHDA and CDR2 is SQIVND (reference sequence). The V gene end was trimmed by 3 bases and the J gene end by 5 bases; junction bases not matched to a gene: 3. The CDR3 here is CASSMGRGTEAFF. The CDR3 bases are TGTGCCAGTAGTATGGGCAGGGGGACTGAAGCTTTCTTT.

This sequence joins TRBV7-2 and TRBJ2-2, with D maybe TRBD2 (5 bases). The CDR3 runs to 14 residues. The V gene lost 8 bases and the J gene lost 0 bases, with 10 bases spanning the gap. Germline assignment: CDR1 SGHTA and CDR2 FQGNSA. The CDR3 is CASGALANTGELFF. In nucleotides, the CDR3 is TGTGCCAGCGGCGCACTAGCGAACACCGGGGAGCTGTTTTTT.

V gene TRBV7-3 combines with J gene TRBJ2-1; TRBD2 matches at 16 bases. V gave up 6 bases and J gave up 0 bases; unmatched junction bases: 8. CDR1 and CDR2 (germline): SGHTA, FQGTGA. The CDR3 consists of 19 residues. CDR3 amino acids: CASSSVGLAGGPSYNEQFF. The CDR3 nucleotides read TGTGCCAGCAGTTCAGTGGGACTAGCGGGAGGGCCCTCCTACAATGAGCAGTTCTTC. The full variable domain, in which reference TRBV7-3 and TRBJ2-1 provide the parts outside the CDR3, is GAGVSQTPSNKVTEKGKYVELRCDPISGHTALYWYRQSLGQGPEFLIYFQGTGAADDSGLPNDRFFAVRPEGSVSTLKIQRTERGDSAVYLCASSSVGLAGGPSYNEQFFGPGTRLTVL.

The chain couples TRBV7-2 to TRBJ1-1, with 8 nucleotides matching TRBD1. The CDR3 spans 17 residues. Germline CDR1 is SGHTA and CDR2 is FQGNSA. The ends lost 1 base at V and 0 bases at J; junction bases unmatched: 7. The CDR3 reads CASSLVSQGALNTEAFF. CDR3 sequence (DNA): TGTGCCAGCAGCTTAGTTTCCCAGGGGGCATTGAACACTGAAGCTTTCTTT.

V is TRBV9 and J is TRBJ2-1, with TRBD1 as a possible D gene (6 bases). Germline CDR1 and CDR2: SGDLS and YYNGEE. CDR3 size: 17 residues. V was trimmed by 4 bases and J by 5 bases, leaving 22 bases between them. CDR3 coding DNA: TGTGCCAGCAGCCCCCCCTCCGAGGGGGTAAAAAACAATGAGCAGTTCTTC. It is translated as CASSPPSEGVKNNEQFF.

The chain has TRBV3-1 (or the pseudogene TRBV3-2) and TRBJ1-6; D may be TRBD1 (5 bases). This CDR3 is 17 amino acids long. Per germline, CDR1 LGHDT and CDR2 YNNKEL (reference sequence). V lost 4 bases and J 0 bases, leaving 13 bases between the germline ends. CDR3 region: CASSRTAGGSYNSPLHF. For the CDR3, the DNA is TGTGCCAGCAGCCGGACGGCGGGGGGCTCCTATAATTCACCCCTCCACTTT.

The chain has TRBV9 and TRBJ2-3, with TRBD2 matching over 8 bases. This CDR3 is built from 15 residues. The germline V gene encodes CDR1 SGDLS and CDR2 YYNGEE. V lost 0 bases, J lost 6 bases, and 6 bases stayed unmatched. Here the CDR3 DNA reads TGTGCCAGCAGCGTAGCGGCGGGAGGACGGGATACGCAGTATTTT. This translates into CASSVAAGGRDTQYF. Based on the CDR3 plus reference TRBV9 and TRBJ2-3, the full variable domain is DSGVTQTPKHLITATGQRVTLRCSPRSGDLSVYWYQQSLDQGLQFLIQYYNGEERAKGNILERFSAQQFPDLHSELNLSSLELGDSALYFCASSVAAGGRDTQYFGPGTRLTVL.

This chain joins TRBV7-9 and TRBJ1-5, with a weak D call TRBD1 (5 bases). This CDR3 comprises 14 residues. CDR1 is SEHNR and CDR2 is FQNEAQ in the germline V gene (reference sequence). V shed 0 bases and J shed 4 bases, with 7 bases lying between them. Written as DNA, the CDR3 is TGTGCCAGCAGCTTAGCAGGGGAAAATCAGCCCCAGCATTTT. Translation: CASSLAGENQPQHF.

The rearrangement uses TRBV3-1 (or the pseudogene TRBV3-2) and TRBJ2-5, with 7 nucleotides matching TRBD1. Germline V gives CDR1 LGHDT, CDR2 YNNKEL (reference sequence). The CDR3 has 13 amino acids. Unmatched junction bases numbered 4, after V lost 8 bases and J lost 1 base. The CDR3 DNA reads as TGTGCCAGCGCCCGGGACAGCCAAGAGACCCAGTACTTC. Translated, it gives CASARDSQETQYF.

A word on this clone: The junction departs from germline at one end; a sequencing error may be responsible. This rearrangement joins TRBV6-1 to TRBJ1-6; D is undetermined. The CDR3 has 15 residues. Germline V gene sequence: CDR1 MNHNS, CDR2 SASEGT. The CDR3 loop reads CASREGSSYNSPLHF. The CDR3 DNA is TGTGCCAGCAGAGAAGGGAGCTCCTATAATTCACCCCTCCACTTT.